This TCR beta chain is from a study of blood T cell repertoires in COVID-19. Across the whole study: Samples came from the United States, Italy and Spain, spanning acute and convalescent COVID-19. T cells, B-cell-depleted T cells, or PBMCs provided the cDNA or gDNA that served as material.

The study assigned cohorts using participant-reported clinical history. Two negative PCRs, clearance, or symptom resolution were required of recovered Cohort 3 donors. The CDR3 consists of 12 residues. CDR1 is MDHEN, CDR2 SYDVKM, per germline. The ends were cut back, 6 bases at V and 10 bases at J, with 10 bases in the middle. Profiling relied on immunoSEQ multiplex PCR, and the TCRdb table lists in-frame clones only, not all of them. The table includes 350,000 to 400,000 clones, roughly 90% detected once. The TCR originated in a woman younger than 45 who had recovered from COVID-19. Specimen: PBMCs or T cells enriched from blood (not recorded which). V and J are TRBV28 and TRBJ1-6; no clear D. CDR3 coding DNA: TGTGCCAGCAGACTCCGGGGATCACCCCTCCACTTT. It encodes CASRLRGSPLHF.